In its sample, the clone carrying this T cell receptor beta chain was seen many times. In the library, individual cDNA molecules carried attached unique molecular identifiers. MiXCR, run by TCRdb on the 5' RACE reads, gives a single entry per CDR3 protein. Of tens of thousands of distinct CDR3 sequences in the sample, 5.4% were seen once. Deletions cut 6 bases from V and 6 bases from J, with 10 bases between. Germline CDR1 is DFQATT and CDR2 is SNEGSKA (reference sequence). This CDR3 is built from 11 residues. This record comes from a study of early T cells in non-severe SARS-CoV-2 infection. Study at large: Alpha and beta chains were unpaired, from unsorted whole-blood bulk RNA.

Sequences were obtained from whole blood. The receptor's source is an adult who was a healthcare worker with PCR-confirmed SARS-CoV-2 infection or an uninfected control (not recorded which). This chain joins TRBV20-1 and TRBJ2-3; D might be TRBD1 or TRBD2, each matching 5 bases. The CDR3 nucleotides are TGCAGTGCGAGCAGGGAGGATACGCAGTATTTT. This gives the protein CSASREDTQYF.